The 32 T cell receptor beta chains reported below all come from one sample, sequenced in a study of T cell responses to AZD1222 COVID-19 vaccine. The table came from immunoSEQ multiplex PCR; TCRdb's copy has only in-frame clones and leaves some out. Here the sample spans about 110,000 clones, just over 85% being singletons. The material was peripheral blood, obtained on day 0 of AZD1222 vaccination. These receptors all stem from an adult in good health.

The chain joins TRBV7-8 to TRBJ2-7, with a possible D match to TRBD2 (6 bases). The CDR3 contains 15 residues. The germline V and J ends were trimmed by 4 bases and 3 bases, with 16 bases remaining between them. Germline CDR1 and CDR2: SGHVS and FQNEAQ. The CDR3 protein is CASSWRAPPGYEQYF. The DNA for the CDR3 is TGTGCCAGCAGCTGGAGGGCGCCCCCCGGCTACGAGCAGTACTTC.

The chain couples TRBV3-1 (or the pseudogene TRBV3-2) to TRBJ2-7; 9 bases agree with TRBD2. The CDR3 contains 15 residues. With 1 base clipped from V and 2 bases from J, the junction kept 3 bases outside the gene matches. CDR1 LGHDT and CDR2 YNNKEL come from the germline V gene (reference sequence). CDR3 sequence: CASSQASGAAYEQYF. CDR3 DNA: TGTGCCAGCAGCCAAGCTAGCGGGGCTGCCTACGAGCAGTACTTC.

This chain uses TRBV5-1 with TRBJ2-7, with 8 bases aligning to TRBD1. The CDR3 consists of 15 residues. In germline, CDR1 is SGHRS, CDR2 YFSETQ. V dropped 0 bases and J dropped 1; count of bases not matched to a gene: 3. DNA of the CDR3: TGCGCCAGCAGCTTGGCCGGGGACAGGTCCTACGAGCAGTACTTC. Protein sequence: CASSLAGDRSYEQYF.

The V gene is TRBV6-4, the J gene TRBJ1-4; D possibly corresponds to TRBD1 (5 bases). Germline loops: CDR1 MRHNA, CDR2 SNTAGT. The CDR3 contains 15 residues. V was shortened by 8 bases and J by 4 bases, with 17 bases between the two germline ends. The CDR3 protein is CASRMSGQSNEKLFF. The CDR3 nucleotides read TGTGCCAGCCGGATGTCAGGGCAGAGTAATGAAAAACTGTTTTTT.

The chain carries TRBV5-1 and TRBJ1-4, with 10 bases identical to TRBD1. Germline V lookup: CDR1 SGHRS, CDR2 YFSETQ. This CDR3 is 15 amino acids long. V was pared by 7 bases and J by 3 bases, with 6 bases of the junction left unmatched. Here the CDR3 reads CASGGQGSSNEKLFF. CDR3 bases: TGCGCCAGCGGGGGACAGGGGAGTTCTAATGAAAAACTGTTTTTT.

The V and J genes are TRBV5-6 and TRBJ1-2; D unclear. There are 15 residues in the CDR3. Trimming took off 0 bases at V and 3 bases at J, with 12 bases between the two ends. CDR1 is SGHDT and CDR2 is YYEEEE in the germline V gene. The CDR3 spells CASSLGPADYYGYTF. CDR3 bases: TGTGCCAGCAGCTTGGGGCCCGCCGACTACTATGGCTACACCTTC.

This rearrangement joins TRBV29-1 to TRBJ2-3, with TRBD2 identical over 7 bases. Germline trimming cut 7 bases from V and 4 bases from J; bases unmatched to any gene: 5. Germline CDR1 is SQVTM and CDR2 is ANQGSEA. This CDR3 spans 12 amino acids. The CDR3: CSAGGGSDTQYF. The CDR3 DNA reads as TGCAGCGCTGGCGGGGGTTCAGATACGCAGTATTTT.

V gene TRBV6-1 combines with J gene TRBJ2-1, with D possibly TRBD2 on 5 matching bases. V lost 3 bases to trimming and J lost 5 bases, with 14 bases between them. Germline V gene sequence: CDR1 MNHNS, CDR2 SASEGT. The CDR3 loop spans 15 amino acids. The CDR3 here is CASSERRRSNNEQFF. In DNA form, the CDR3 reads TGTGCCAGCAGTGAGAGGCGGAGGTCAAACAATGAGCAGTTCTTC.

The V call is TRBV10-3, the J call TRBJ1-5; D remains unclear. Trimming removed 2 bases at V and 5 bases at J, with 4 bases between. The CDR3 contains 12 residues. CDR1 is ENHRY and CDR2 is SYGVKD in the germline V gene. In DNA, the CDR3 is TGTGCCATCAGTGAGACAGATCAGCCCCAGCATTTT. Translation: CAISETDQPQHF.

This clone is medium-sized. The rearrangement joins TRBV3-1 (or the pseudogene TRBV3-2) to TRBJ2-7; D may be TRBD2 (5 bases). Germline V CDR1 and CDR2: LGHDT, YNNKEL (reference sequence). With 2 bases removed from V and 2 bases from J, the gap between germline ends came to 10 bases. The CDR3 extends over 14 amino acids. CDR3 sequence reads: CASSQFWTPYEQYF. For the CDR3, the DNA is TGTGCCAGCAGCCAATTCTGGACTCCCTACGAGCAGTACTTC.

The chain uses TRBV9 and TRBJ2-1, with 12 positions matching TRBD2. J lost 7 bases, V lost 0 bases, and 11 bases had no gene match. CDR3 length equals 18 residues. Looked up from germline, CDR1 is SGDLS and CDR2 is YYNGEE. CDR3 DNA sequence: TGTGCCAGCAGCGTAGGTCTAGCGGGGGGGGAAGTCTATAATGAGCAGTTCTTC. It specifies CASSVGLAGGEVYNEQFF.

The genes are TRBV4-3 and TRBJ1-4, with TRBD1 identical over 9 bases. With 3 bases clipped from V and 6 bases from J, the junction kept 2 bases outside the gene matches. Germline CDR1 is LGHNA and CDR2 is YSLEER. The CDR3 length is 14 residues. Written as DNA, the CDR3 is TGCGCCAGCAGCCAGGGACAGGGCCATGAAAAACTGTTTTTT. Its protein is CASSQGQGHEKLFF.

J is TRBJ2-4 and V is TRBV7-2; 14 nucleotides agree with TRBD2. Losses at the gene ends were 0 bases for V and 3 bases for J; bases not matched to a gene: 4. Germline V CDR1 and CDR2: SGHTA, FQGNSA. CDR3 size: 18 residues. CDR3 in DNA: TGTGCCAGCAGCTTAGCGGGACTAGCGGGGGCGGGCAAAAACATTCAGTACTTC. Protein: CASSLAGLAGAGKNIQYF.

This rearrangement joins TRBV11-1 to TRBJ2-5; the D is unclear. This CDR3 contains 13 residues. The V and J ends lost 0 bases and 5 bases respectively, with 7 bases between them. Germline CDR1 is SGHAT and CDR2 is FQDESV (reference sequence). The CDR3 region has the DNA TGTGCCAGCAGCTTAGCGGGGTGGGAGACCCAGTACTTC. Translating gives CASSLAGWETQYF.

The chain employs TRBV5-1 and TRBJ2-5, with 10 bases identical to TRBD2. The CDR3 loop spans 15 amino acids. Germline assignment: CDR1 SGHRS and CDR2 YFSETQ. V dropped 2 bases and J dropped 1; count of bases not matched to a gene: 2. The CDR3 region has the DNA TGCGCCAGCAGCTTTAGCGGGGGGCCCCAAGAGACCCAGTACTTC. It specifies CASSFSGGPQETQYF.

The V gene is TRBV2, the J gene TRBJ2-7; 8 bases agree with TRBD1. V shed 4 bases and J 4 bases; nucleotides not matched to a gene: 6. Germline assignment: CDR1 SNHLY and CDR2 FYNNEI. The CDR3 is 14 residues long. The CDR3 DNA reads as TGTGCCAGCAGTGCGGACAGGGAGTTTTACGAGCAGTACTTC. Translated: CASSADREFYEQYF. The whole variable domain, remainder taken from reference TRBV2 and TRBJ2-7, is EPEVTQTPSHQVTQMGQEVILRCVPISNHLYFYWYRQILGQKVEFLVSFYNNEISEKSEIFDDQFSVERPDGSNFTLKIRSTKLEDSAMYFCASSADREFYEQYFGPGTRLTVT.

This clone was seen once. The chain has TRBV2 and TRBJ2-1; 9 nucleotides match TRBD1. With 5 bases clipped from V and 7 bases from J, the junction kept 9 bases outside the gene matches. This CDR3 region has 15 residues. The germline CDR1 and CDR2 sequences are SNHLY and FYNNEI. This CDR3 reads CASSPGQGRLNEQFF. The CDR3 coding sequence is TGTGCCAGCAGTCCGGGACAGGGTAGGTTGAATGAGCAGTTCTTC.

The chain uses TRBV30 and TRBJ1-1, with TRBD1 matching 8 bases. J lost 5 bases, V lost 4 bases, and 6 bases had no gene match. Germline lookup yields CDR1 GTSNPN and CDR2 SVGIG (reference sequence). CDR3 length: 13 residues. As DNA, the CDR3 is TGTGCCTGGACCTTGGACAGGGAGACTGAAGCTTTCTTT. Its protein product is CAWTLDRETEAFF.

The V and J genes are TRBV9 and TRBJ2-1; 16 bases match TRBD2. V was pared by 2 bases and J by 8 bases, with 7 bases of the junction left unmatched. From germline, CDR1 is SGDLS and CDR2 YYNGEE. This CDR3 comprises 17 residues. The CDR3 protein is CASSVDPGLAGGHEQFF. Here the CDR3 DNA reads TGTGCCAGCAGCGTGGATCCGGGACTAGCGGGGGGGCATGAGCAGTTCTTC.

The chain joins TRBV5-4 to TRBJ2-7, with 8 positions matching TRBD1. The CDR3 is 14 amino acids. The V and J ends lost 3 bases and 6 bases, in that order; junction bases with no gene match: 8. Germline lookup yields CDR1 SGHNT and CDR2 YYREEE (reference sequence). CDR3 in amino acids: CASSYLDRAGEQYF. The CDR3, as DNA: TGTGCCAGCAGCTACTTGGACAGGGCGGGCGAGCAGTACTTC. The complete variable domain, with remaining parts taken from reference TRBV5-4 and TRBJ2-7, reads ETGVTQSPTHLIKTRGQQVTLRCSSQSGHNTVSWYQQALGQGPQFIFQYYREEENGRGNFPPRFSGLQFPNYSSELNVNALELDDSALYLCASSYLDRAGEQYFGPGTRLTVT.

The chain couples TRBV5-1 to TRBJ2-5; a weak D match, TRBD1 (6 bases). Germline CDR1 SGHRS, CDR2 YFSETQ. This CDR3 is 15 amino acids long. The V end lost 3 bases, the J end lost 2 bases, and 14 bases lay between the germline ends. The CDR3: CASSSKQGAQETQYF. The CDR3 bases are TGCGCCAGCAGCTCAAAACAGGGAGCTCAAGAGACCCAGTACTTC. Full variable domain (missing parts from reference TRBV5-1 and TRBJ2-5): KAGVTQTPRYLIKTRGQQVTLSCSPISGHRSVSWYQQTPGQGLQFLFEYFSETQRNKGNFPGRFSGRQFSNSRSEMNVSTLELGDSALYLCASSSKQGAQETQYFGPGTRLLVL.

The chain couples TRBV5-6 to TRBJ2-7, with 7 bases lining up with TRBD1. Per germline, CDR1 SGHDT and CDR2 YYEEEE. V was pared by 3 bases and J by 1 base, with 4 bases of the junction left unmatched. CDR3 length: 14 amino acids. The CDR3 DNA reads TGTGCCAGCAGCTCCATGGACAGGTCCTACGAGCAGTACTTC. Protein product: CASSSMDRSYEQYF.

This sequence joins TRBV4-2 and TRBJ2-1; D not certain. This CDR3 comprises 16 residues. Germline V gives CDR1 LGHNA, CDR2 YNFKEQ. V was shortened by 2 bases and J by 6 bases, with 17 bases between the two germline ends. CDR3 in DNA: TGTGCCAGCAGCCAACCCAGTTTGTTCGGCCTCAATGAGCAGTTCTTC. Its protein is CASSQPSLFGLNEQFF.

The rearrangement uses TRBV10-3 and TRBJ2-3; a possible D gene is TRBD1 (6 bases). The V end was cut by 0 bases, the J end by 0 bases, with 10 bases between. CDR3 length equals 16 residues. CDR1 ENHRY and CDR2 SYGVKD come from the germline V gene. The chain's CDR3 is CAISESGTPSTDTQYF. The CDR3, as DNA: TGTGCCATCAGTGAGTCCGGGACACCTAGCACAGATACGCAGTATTTT.

CDR3 nucleotide sequence: TGCGCCAGCAGCTTGGGGGGCACGAACACTGAAGCTTTCTTT. This sequence encodes CASSLGGTNTEAFF. The chain couples TRBV5-1 to TRBJ1-1, with a tentative D call TRBD1 (5 bases). Per the germline V gene, CDR1 is SGHRS and CDR2 is YFSETQ. The CDR3 contains 14 residues. Trimming pared 0 bases from V and 1 base from J, leaving 7 bases between.

In this sample, this clone turned up a few times. The chain has TRBV6-4 and TRBJ1-1, with D possibly TRBD1 on 5 matching bases. Germline CDR1 is MRHNA and CDR2 is SNTAGT. V was cut by 3 bases and J by 0 bases, with 8 bases left in between. The CDR3 spans 14 residues. In nucleotides, the CDR3 is TGTGCCAGCAGTGAGGAGGGGTTGAACACTGAAGCTTTCTTT. Translation: CASSEEGLNTEAFF.

The chain uses TRBV7-9 and TRBJ2-7; D may correspond to TRBD1 or TRBD2 (5 bases each). The CDR3 extends over 14 amino acids. V was cut by 0 bases and J by 7 bases, with 13 bases left in between. Germline CDR1 is SEHNR and CDR2 is FQNEAQ (reference sequence). The CDR3 here is CASSLAGTVLEQYF. CDR3 in DNA: TGTGCCAGCAGCTTAGCCGGGACGGTCTTGGAGCAGTACTTC.

This clone has a handful of counts. The chain uses TRBV4-1 and TRBJ2-7, with D possibly TRBD2 on 5 matching bases. Germline CDR1 reads MGHRA; CDR2 reads YSYEKL. Trimming took off 0 bases at V and 2 bases at J, with 11 bases between the two ends. The CDR3 runs to 15 residues. This chain's CDR3 is CASSQDPDGAYEQYF. DNA for the CDR3: TGCGCCAGCAGCCAAGATCCGGACGGGGCCTACGAGCAGTACTTC.

This clone has just a few counts. The chain links TRBV9 to TRBJ2-7; no clear D gene. Germline V gene sequence: CDR1 SGDLS, CDR2 YYNGEE. The CDR3 has 13 residues. Trimming removed 3 bases at V and 6 bases at J, with 13 bases between. The CDR3 bases are TGTGCCAGCAGCGAACTTCTAAGATCCGAGCAGTACTTC. Translation: CASSELLRSEQYF. Filled out from reference TRBV9 and TRBJ2-7, the complete variable domain reads DSGVTQTPKHLITATGQRVTLRCSPRSGDLSVYWYQQSLDQGLQFLIQYYNGEERAKGNILERFSAQQFPDLHSELNLSSLELGDSALYFCASSELLRSEQYFGPGTRLTVT.

The gene calls are TRBV12-3 or TRBV12-4 and TRBJ2-7; D gene uncertain. The CDR3 sequence is 11 residues long. Trimming shortened V by 8 bases and J by 2 bases, and 7 bases separated the two germline ends. The CDR3 reads CASSVAYEQYF. CDR3 DNA sequence: TGTGCCAGCTCAGTGGCCTACGAGCAGTACTTC.

The J gene is TRBJ1-1, the V gene TRBV5-1; weak D call: TRBD1 (5 bases). The V and J ends lost 7 bases and 7 bases respectively, with 17 bases between them. The germline gives CDR1 SGHRS, CDR2 YFSETQ. The CDR3 totals 13 residues. CDR3 nucleotides: TGCGCCAGCCGAAAGGAAGGGGTTGTTGAAGCTTTCTTT. It encodes CASRKEGVVEAFF.

This sequence joins TRBV2 and TRBJ2-1, with D unclear. From germline, CDR1 is SNHLY and CDR2 FYNNEI. Trimming removed 7 bases at V and 6 bases at J, with 7 bases between. The CDR3 sequence is 11 residues long. The CDR3 nucleotides are TGTGCCAGCACGCTACTCAATGAGCAGTTCTTC. Protein: CASTLLNEQFF.